What follows are 12 T cell receptor beta chains derived from one specimen sequenced in a study of shared clonotypes between healthy human individuals. Clones were sequenced by immunoSEQ multiplex PCR, and TCRdb holds only the in-frame ones, with some missing. Among a few million clones listed, more than 80% were seen once. Sequenced material: naive CD4+ T cells sorted from blood. Subset described: CD45RA+ positively selected. The source is a man younger than 35 in good health.

This chain joins TRBV25-1 and TRBJ1-3; D unclear. This CDR3 contains 16 residues. V lost 5 bases to trimming and J lost 4 bases, with 18 bases between them. CDR1 is MGHDK and CDR2 is SYGVNS in the germline V gene. The CDR3 DNA reads as TGTGCCAGCAGTTTTGGACTAATCCGGGAGGGAAACACCATATATTTT. This translates into CASSFGLIREGNTIYF.

As regards this clone: The same CDR3 can be traced to other DNA sequences in this sample. The rearrangement uses TRBV7-9 and TRBJ2-5; the match to TRBD2 covers 10 bases. V shed 5 bases, J shed 0 bases, and the junction held 3 bases outside the gene matches. The CDR3 is 15 amino acids. The germline V gene has CDR1 SEHNR and CDR2 FQNEAQ (reference sequence). The CDR3 nucleotides are TGTGCCAGCAGCCCTGGACTAGCGGACCAAGAGACCCAGTACTTC. This encodes CASSPGLADQETQYF.

CDR3 region: CASSPGDRTDTQYF. In nucleotides, the CDR3 is TGTGCCAGCTCACCAGGGGATCGCACAGATACGCAGTATTTT. The rearrangement joins TRBV18 to TRBJ2-3; D is undetermined. The V gene lost 2 bases and the J gene lost 1 base, with 7 bases spanning the gap. Germline CDR1 reads KGHSH; CDR2 reads LQKENI. CDR3 length: 14 residues.

The chain employs TRBV6-5 and TRBJ2-3, with D possibly being TRBD2 (7 bases). Germline V lookup: CDR1 MNHEY, CDR2 SVGAGI. Deletions cut 8 bases from V and 0 bases from J, with 15 bases between. The CDR3 is made up of 15 amino acids. CDR3: CASSRTRGSTDTQYF. The CDR3 DNA reads as TGTGCCAGCTCCAGGACTAGGGGGAGCACAGATACGCAGTATTTT.

This chain links TRBV2 with TRBJ2-7; possibly TRBD2 for D (5 bases). This CDR3 region has 15 residues. V was cut by 7 bases and J by 0 bases, with 16 bases left in between. Looked up from germline, CDR1 is SNHLY and CDR2 is FYNNEI. The CDR3 is CASNFGVTSSYEQYF. CDR3 nucleotides: TGTGCCAGCAACTTCGGGGTTACGAGCTCCTACGAGCAGTACTTC.

The rearrangement uses TRBV6-1 and TRBJ2-6, with 7 positions matching TRBD1. V lost 3 bases, J lost 1 base, and 6 bases stayed unmatched. Per the germline V gene, CDR1 is MNHNS and CDR2 is SASEGT. The CDR3 is 17 residues long. CDR3 in amino acids: CASSEGDRASGANVLTF. The CDR3 region has the DNA TGTGCCAGCAGTGAGGGAGACAGGGCGTCTGGGGCCAACGTCCTGACTTTC.

This chain connects TRBV11-2 to TRBJ2-5, with 7 bases fitting TRBD1. The CDR3 spans 15 residues. Germline values: CDR1 SGHAT, CDR2 FQNNGV. The V segment lost 8 bases and the J segment 4 bases; nucleotides outside the gene matches: 13. CDR3 sequence: CASGTFRGRIETQYF. CDR3 sequence (DNA): TGTGCCAGCGGGACCTTTAGGGGGCGCATAGAGACCCAGTACTTC.

This chain uses TRBV19 with TRBJ2-1; TRBD2 agrees at 10 bases. The CDR3 has 16 residues. J lost 4 bases, V lost 5 bases, and 8 bases had no gene match. Looked up from germline, CDR1 is LNHDA and CDR2 is SQIVND (reference sequence). CDR3 sequence (DNA): TGTGCCAGTAGTGCTACCGGGACTAGCGTTTACAATGAGCAGTTCTTC. Its translation is CASSATGTSVYNEQFF.

This chain uses TRBV9 with TRBJ2-2; no firm D call. The V end was cut by 0 bases, the J end by 0 bases, with 6 bases between. The CDR3 runs 15 residues. Germline CDR1 and CDR2: SGDLS and YYNGEE. The CDR3 DNA is TGTGCCAGCAGCGTAGGGAGAACGAACACCGGGGAGCTGTTTTTT. As protein: CASSVGRTNTGELFF.

The chain joins TRBV19 to TRBJ1-5; tentatively, D is TRBD1 (5 bases). This CDR3 has 16 residues. Per germline, CDR1 LNHDA and CDR2 SQIVND (reference sequence). Trimming removed 2 bases at V and 0 bases at J, with 11 bases between. The CDR3 nucleotides are TGTGCCAGTAGTATAATGGCAGGGTTTAGCAATCAGCCCCAGCATTTT. Translated: CASSIMAGFSNQPQHF.

The genes are TRBV4-1 and TRBJ1-2; TRBD1 matches at 9 bases. Germline V gives CDR1 MGHRA, CDR2 YSYEKL. The length of the CDR3 is 15 residues. J was trimmed by 4 bases and V by 4 bases; bases with no gene match: 7. The CDR3 region is CASSPGTGIRYGYTF. CDR3 bases: TGCGCCAGCAGCCCCGGGACAGGGATTCGCTATGGCTACACCTTC.

This rearrangement joins TRBV5-4 to TRBJ2-3; D uncertain. CDR3 size: 16 residues. The germline V and J ends were trimmed by 4 bases and 2 bases, with 17 bases remaining between them. CDR1 is SGHNT and CDR2 is YYREEE in the germline V gene (reference sequence). The CDR3 is CASSGPGLTNTDTQYF. The CDR3 DNA is TGTGCCAGCAGCGGCCCGGGTCTTACCAACACAGATACGCAGTATTTT.